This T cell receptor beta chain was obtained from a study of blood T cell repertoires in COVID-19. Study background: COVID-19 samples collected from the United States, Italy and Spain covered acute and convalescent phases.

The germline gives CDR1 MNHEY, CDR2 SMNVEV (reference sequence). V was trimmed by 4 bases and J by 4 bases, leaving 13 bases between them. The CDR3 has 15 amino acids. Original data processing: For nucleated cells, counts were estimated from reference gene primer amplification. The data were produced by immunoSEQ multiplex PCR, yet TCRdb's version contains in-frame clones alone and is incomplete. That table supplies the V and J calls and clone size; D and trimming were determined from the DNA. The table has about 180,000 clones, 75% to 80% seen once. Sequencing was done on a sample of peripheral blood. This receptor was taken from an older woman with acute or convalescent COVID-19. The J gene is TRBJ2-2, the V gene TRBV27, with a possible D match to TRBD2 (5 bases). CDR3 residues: CASSSTKGVTGELFF. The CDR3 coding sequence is TGTGCCAGCAGTTCCACGAAGGGAGTCACCGGGGAGCTGTTTTTT.